Shown below are 11 T cell receptor beta chains from a single sample sequenced in a study of T cells after yellow fever vaccination (dated by TCRdb to 2018 to 2020). Library preparation used 5' RACE. TCRdb lists the instrument as Illumina NovaSeq 6000. TCRdb's own reprocessing of the public reads used fastp at Q25 and MiXCR and kept productive beta chains. Rows merge per CDR3 protein into single entries with the most common DNA and genes. This sample lists 250,000 to 350,000 distinct CDR3 sequences; around 4.4% were detected once. Of the sample, just under 20% is held by the ten largest clones. In light of the paper, this sample's treatment or condition label describes: live attenuated yellow fever vaccine strain. The sample was PBMCs, taken 15 days after the yellow fever booster vaccination. Receptor source: a man younger than 35 who received the YFV17D yellow fever vaccine.

This sequence joins TRBV28 and TRBJ2-1; 10 bases are a match to TRBD2. Trimming removed 5 bases from V and 7 bases from J; junction bases left unmatched: 11. CDR3 length: 16 residues. Germline V gene lookup returns CDR1 MDHEN and CDR2 SYDVKM. DNA for the CDR3: TGTGCCAGCAGTACAATAGCGGGGGGTCCTCGGAATGAGCAGTTCTTC. It translates to CASSTIAGGPRNEQFF. Together with reference TRBV28 and TRBJ2-1, the CDR3 gives the full variable domain: DVKVTQSSRYLVKRTGEKVFLECVQDMDHENMFWYRQDPGLGLRLIYFSYDVKMKEKGDIPEGYSVSREKKERFSLILESASTNQTSMYLCASSTIAGGPRNEQFFGPGTRLTVL.

This clonotype was found many times. The genes are TRBV9 and TRBJ2-2; tentatively, D is TRBD2 (6 bases). CDR1 is SGDLS, CDR2 YYNGEE, per germline. Deletions cut 3 bases from V and 4 bases from J, with 16 bases between. The CDR3 consists of 16 residues. The CDR3 protein is CASSARLVGGTGELFF. CDR3 DNA sequence: TGTGCCAGCAGCGCGAGACTAGTGGGGGGCACCGGGGAGCTGTTTTTT.

This clonotype was observed a handful of times. This chain uses TRBV12-3 or TRBV12-4 with TRBJ2-2, with unresolved D. The CDR3 is made up of 12 amino acids. Trimming stripped 8 bases from V and 3 bases from J, with 7 bases between. DNA for the CDR3: TGTGCCAGCCTACCTGACACCGGGGAGCTGTTTTTT. It encodes CASLPDTGELFF.

This sequence joins TRBV7-9 and TRBJ1-2; D unclear. V was clipped by 5 bases and J by 8 bases, with 24 bases between them. Germline CDR1 and CDR2: SEHNR and FQNEAQ (reference sequence). CDR3 length equals 16 residues. This CDR3 reads CASSPLSPDYTGGYTF. DNA for the CDR3: TGTGCCAGCAGCCCCCTCTCGCCGGATTACACGGGGGGCTACACCTTC.

This clonotype was seen more than once but under ten times. This rearrangement joins TRBV12-3 or TRBV12-4 to TRBJ1-5, with D tentatively TRBD1 (5 bases). This CDR3 contains 15 residues. V lost 3 bases to trimming and J lost 2 bases, with 11 bases between them. The CDR3 here is CASSFGEGRNQPQHF. The DNA for the CDR3 is TGTGCCAGCAGTTTCGGAGAGGGGCGCAATCAGCCCCAGCATTTT.

This sequence joins TRBV6-5 and TRBJ1-5; tentatively, D is TRBD1 (6 bases). This CDR3 contains 19 residues. CDR1 and CDR2 from the germline V gene are MNHEY and SVGAGI. Trimming shortened V by 3 bases and J by 1 base, and 22 bases separated the two germline ends. CDR3 amino acids: CASSYRFPWGALSNQPQHF. The CDR3 DNA reads as TGTGCCAGCAGTTATAGGTTCCCCTGGGGGGCCCTAAGCAATCAGCCCCAGCATTTT.

This clonotype was detected ten times or more. This sequence joins TRBV5-1 and TRBJ1-2, with TRBD1 identical over 8 bases. The length of the CDR3 is 13 residues. Germline loops: CDR1 SGHRS, CDR2 YFSETQ. V was clipped by 3 bases and J by 7 bases; unmatched bases: 5. The CDR3 region has the DNA TGCGCCAGCAGCTCCGGACAGGGTGGTGGCTACACCTTC. This codes for CASSSGQGGGYTF.

In this sample, this clonotype turned up a few times. V usage is TRBV6-5 and J usage is TRBJ1-1; maybe TRBD1 (5 bases). Trimming shortened V by 5 bases and J by 0 bases, and 13 bases separated the two germline ends. There are 15 residues in the CDR3. Germline V gene sequence: CDR1 MNHEY, CDR2 SVGAGI. The DNA of the CDR3 is TGTGCCAGCAGTCTCAGGGCTTCCATGAACACTGAAGCTTTCTTT. Translating gives CASSLRASMNTEAFF.

This clonotype was found many times. This rearrangement joins TRBV18 to TRBJ2-5, with D unresolved. The CDR3 length is 12 residues. The germline V gene has CDR1 KGHSH and CDR2 LQKENI. V shed 2 bases and J shed 4 bases, with 5 bases lying between them. The CDR3, as DNA: TGTGCCAGCTCACCAGGAATAGAGACCCAGTACTTC. Translating it yields CASSPGIETQYF.

This chain links TRBV20-1 with TRBJ2-5; D call uncertain. The germline V gene encodes CDR1 DFQATT and CDR2 SNEGSKA (reference sequence). V lost 3 bases to trimming and J lost 2 bases, with 10 bases between them. This CDR3 contains 13 residues. The CDR3 nucleotides are TGCAGTGCTAGTTACTTAAAACAAGAGACCCAGTACTTC. Translation gives CSASYLKQETQYF.

This clonotype has at least ten counts. The V call is TRBV5-1, the J call TRBJ2-5; TRBD1 matches at 7 bases. J was trimmed by 1 base and V by 4 bases; bases with no gene match: 10. The CDR3 spans 16 residues. Germline-derived CDR1 and CDR2 are SGHRS and YFSETQ. This CDR3 is CASSPGQATIQETQYF. The CDR3 coding sequence is TGCGCCAGCAGCCCAGGACAGGCTACGATCCAAGAGACCCAGTACTTC.